This entry lists 32 T cell receptor beta chains sequenced from one sample in a study of prognosis after radiotherapy for stage I lung cancer. From genomic DNA, TCR beta CDR3 was amplified by two-round multiplex PCR. Each TRBV and TRBJ gene had its own primer in the first PCR round. TCRdb reprocessed the multiplex PCR reads with MiXCR, giving one entry per CDR3 protein. In the table there are over 15,000 distinct CDR3 sequences, 55% of which are singletons. The input for sequencing was PBMCs, taken before or after stereotactic body radiation therapy (not recorded which). The receptor source for this set is a donor over 45 with non-small cell lung cancer.

The chain uses TRBV13 and TRBJ2-7; 8 positions agree with TRBD1. Germline values: CDR1 PRHDT, CDR2 FYEKMQ (reference sequence). V was pared by 5 bases and J by 5 bases, with 17 bases of the junction left unmatched. CDR3 length equals 17 residues. The CDR3 reads CASSPQGAQIKANEQYF. CDR3 DNA: TGTGCCAGCAGCCCCCAGGGGGCGCAAATTAAAGCCAACGAGCAGTACTTC.

The chain couples TRBV12-3 or TRBV12-4 to TRBJ2-7, with 9 positions matching TRBD2. Germline trimming cut 3 bases from V and 6 bases from J; bases unmatched to any gene: 6. This CDR3 has 14 amino acids. CDR3 sequence: CASSFGGRAFEQYF. CDR3 coding DNA: TGTGCCAGCAGTTTTGGCGGGAGGGCCTTCGAGCAGTACTTC.

In the case of this clonotype: A read error is the likely source, as a far larger clone sits one nucleotide away. This sequence joins TRBV27 and TRBJ1-2; D perhaps matches TRBD1 (5 bases). Germline-derived CDR1 and CDR2 are MNHEY and SMNVEV (reference sequence). The CDR3 is 12 amino acids. The CDR3 region has the DNA TGTGCCAGCAGTGAACGGGGGAATGGCTACGCCTTC. Residues: CASSERGNGYAF.

Details on this clonotype: A much larger clone lies one base from this, so it may be a read error. The rearrangement uses TRBV5-1 and TRBJ1-2, with D unresolved. Germline V gives CDR1 SGHRS, CDR2 YFSETQ. V dropped 0 bases and J dropped 10 bases, with 10 bases sitting between them. The CDR3 contains 12 residues. The CDR3 spells CASSLDGKVYTF. The CDR3 DNA reads as TGCGCCAGCAGCTTGGACGGCAAGGTCTACACCTTC.

As regards this clonotype: At one of its ends the junction is not consistent with the germline gene, which may arise from a read error. The rearrangement uses TRBV6-2 or TRBV6-3 and TRBJ2-2; D tentatively fits TRBD1 or TRBD2 (6 bases each). The CDR3 is made up of 15 amino acids. CDR1 is MNHEY, CDR2 SVGEGT, per germline. Here the CDR3 reads CASKNREAWPGEPFF. The CDR3 DNA follows: TGTGCCAGCAAAAACAGGGAGGCGTGGCCCGGGGAGCCGTTTTTT.

About this clonotype: One junction end disagrees with the germline gene, perhaps due to a read error. The V gene is TRBV5-1, the J gene TRBJ2-1; TRBD2 agrees at 11 bases. This CDR3 is 18 amino acids long. Germline CDR1 is SGHRS and CDR2 is YFSETQ. The DNA of the CDR3 is TGCGCTAGCAGCTGGGGACTAGCGGTAGATGGTGCCTACAATGAGCAGTTCTTC. Its protein product is CASSWGLAVDGAYNEQFF. The full variable domain, rest sourced from reference TRBV5-1 and TRBJ2-1, is KAGVTQTPRYLIKTRGQQVTLSCSPISGHRSVSWYQQTPGQGLQFLFEYFSETQRNKGNFPGRFSGRQFSNSRSEMNVSTLELGDSALYLCASSWGLAVDGAYNEQFFGPGTRLTVL.

The chain employs TRBV6-1 and TRBJ1-6; D gene uncertain. This CDR3 is 14 amino acids long. Germline CDR1 and CDR2: MNHNS and SASEGT. Trimming cost V 6 bases and J 19 bases, with 25 bases left between them. The CDR3 protein is CASREGPLGSPIHF. DNA of the CDR3: TGTGCCAGCAGGGAGGGCCCCTTAGGCTCACCCATACACTTT.

By share, this clonotype ranks as medium-sized. The chain couples TRBV2 to TRBJ2-1; D is uncertain. The CDR3 totals 11 residues. Trimming left V 5 bases short and J 5 bases short, with 4 bases between. CDR1 is SNHLY, CDR2 FYNNEI, per germline. CDR3 sequence reads: CASSSNNEQFF. CDR3 nucleotides: TGTGCCAGCAGTTCGAACAATGAGCAGTTCTTC.

Within the sample, this clonotype is medium-sized (0.01 to 0.1%). The V gene is TRBV25-1, the J gene TRBJ1-3, with D unresolved. From germline, CDR1 is MGHDK and CDR2 SYGVNS. Trimming shortened V by 6 bases and J by 8 bases, and 8 bases separated the two germline ends. The CDR3 sequence is 11 residues long. The CDR3 DNA is TGTGCCAGCAGCCCCGGCGACACCATATATTTT. Its translation is CASSPGDTIYF.

This clonotype has at least ten counts. This chain uses TRBV20-1 with TRBJ2-7; D not certain. Germline assignment: CDR1 DFQATT and CDR2 SNEGSKA (reference sequence). Trimming pared 4 bases from V and 3 bases from J, leaving 10 bases between. CDR3 length equals 12 residues. This chain's CDR3 is CSAMGIDYEQYF. The CDR3, as DNA: TGCAGTGCTATGGGAATCGACTACGAGCAGTACTTC.

This clonotype was detected only a few times. The chain employs TRBV11-3 and TRBJ2-6; 16 positions agree with TRBD2. The V and J ends lost 5 bases and 4 bases, in that order; junction bases with no gene match: 5. Germline V gives CDR1 SGHNT, CDR2 YENEEA. This CDR3 is built from 18 residues. CDR3 residues: CASSGGTSGRAGANVLTF. Written as DNA, the CDR3 is TGTGCCAGCAGCGGGGGGACTAGCGGGAGGGCAGGGGCCAACGTCCTGACTTTC.

In the case of this clonotype: A far more abundant clone sits one base away, making this likely a read error. This rearrangement joins TRBV6-4 to TRBJ1-2; 8 positions agree with TRBD1. V shed 5 bases, J shed 4 bases, and the junction held 6 bases outside the gene matches. CDR1 and CDR2 (germline): MRHNA, SNTAGT. The CDR3 covers 14 residues. CDR3 bases: TGTGCCAGCAGTCCAGGGGGCAGCTGCTATGGCTACACCTTC. This translates into CASSPGGSCYGYTF.

This clonotype was detected a few times. A read error is likely here: a far larger clone is one base away. This sequence joins TRBV6-1 and TRBJ2-1; D gene unclear. CDR3 length: 15 residues. V shed 5 bases and J shed 5 bases, with 16 bases lying between them. Germline V lookup: CDR1 MNHNS, CDR2 SASEGT. CDR3 sequence: CASSLTWTIHNEQFF. The CDR3 nucleotides read TGTGCCAGCAGTTTGACTTGGACGATCCACAATGAGCAGTTCTTC.

The genes are TRBV6-1 and TRBJ2-7; 7 bases map to TRBD1. V lost 6 bases and J lost 10; bases outside the gene matches: 15. The CDR3 spans 14 residues. CDR1 and CDR2 (germline): MNHNS, SASEGT. In DNA, the CDR3 is TGTGCCAGCAGGCCCAGACAGGGTTCCTACTATCAGTACTTC. Its protein product is CASRPRQGSYYQYF.

The chain combines TRBV10-3 with TRBJ1-1; D gene unclear. This CDR3 is built from 12 residues. V was clipped by 3 bases and J by 11 bases, with 13 bases between them. In germline, CDR1 is ENHRY, CDR2 SYGVKD. As DNA, the CDR3 is TGTGCCATCAGTGATGGTCGTCCGGAGGCTTTCTTT. Translated: CAISDGRPEAFF.

The chain recombines TRBV15 with TRBJ1-5; D unclear. The germline V gene encodes CDR1 LNHNV and CDR2 YYDKDF (reference sequence). The CDR3 spans 16 residues. The V gene lost 5 bases and the J gene lost 4 bases, with 18 bases spanning the gap. This CDR3 is CATSGGCRGSNQPQHF. CDR3 coding DNA: TGTGCCACCAGCGGTGGGTGTAGAGGGTCGAATCAGCCCCAGCATTTT.

CDR3 sequence (DNA): TGTGCCTGCTACCGGGGGTACGAGCAGTACTTC. It is translated as CACYRGYEQYF. The rearrangement links TRBV30 to TRBJ2-7, with D perhaps TRBD2 (6 bases). This CDR3 comprises 11 residues. V lost 6 bases and J 4 bases, leaving 10 bases between the germline ends. Germline CDR1 and CDR2: GTSNPN and SVGIG (reference sequence).

In its sample, this clonotype was seen many times. The chain joins TRBV15 to TRBJ1-4; tentatively, D is TRBD1 (5 bases). CDR3 length: 15 amino acids. V gave up 1 base and J gave up 7 bases, with 13 bases separating them. Per germline, CDR1 LNHNV and CDR2 YYDKDF (reference sequence). The CDR3 loop is CATSRGGGRGEKLFF. The CDR3 DNA sequence: TGTGCCACCAGCAGAGGCGGGGGGAGAGGTGAAAAACTGTTTTTT.

In its sample, this clonotype was seen many times. A read error may explain this, as a much larger clone is one base away. This chain uses TRBV6-1 with TRBJ1-5, with D unresolved. V was shortened by 3 bases and J by 1 base, with 4 bases between the two germline ends. Germline V gene lookup returns CDR1 MNHNS and CDR2 SASEGT. The CDR3 totals 13 residues. CDR3 in amino acids: CASSDASNQPQHF. CDR3 DNA: TGTGCCAGCAGTGACGCCAGCAATCAGCCCCAGCATTTT.

CDR3 loop: CAGGVPGRLYF. The CDR3 coding sequence is TGTGCCGGAGGAGTTCCGGGACGCTTGTACTTC. V gene TRBV6-1 combines with J gene TRBJ2-7, with D perhaps assigned TRBD1 or TRBD2 (5 bases each). The V and J ends lost 11 bases and 12 bases respectively, with 20 bases between them. This CDR3 comprises 11 residues. Germline values: CDR1 MNHNS, CDR2 SASEGT.

As to this clonotype: This may stem from a read error, because a much larger clone lies one nucleotide away. The J gene is TRBJ2-5, the V gene TRBV11-3, with D perhaps assigned TRBD1 or TRBD2 (6 bases each). CDR1 is SGHNT, CDR2 YENEEA, per germline. Deletions cut 9 bases from V and 2 bases from J, with 19 bases between. The CDR3 is 15 amino acids. The CDR3 DNA reads as TGTGCCAGTAGGGGGGTTCGTACGGGGCAAGAGACCCAGTACTTC. Translation gives CASRGVRTGQETQYF.

By its share, this clonotype is medium-sized. The chain recombines TRBV2 with TRBJ1-3; no clear D. Germline assignment: CDR1 SNHLY and CDR2 FYNNEI. This CDR3 has 14 amino acids. Trimming left V 6 bases short and J 0 bases short, with 9 bases between. CDR3 coding DNA: TGTGCCAGCAGGGGCGCCTCCTCTGGAAACACCATATATTTT. Its translation: CASRGASSGNTIYF.

This clonotype was seen more than once but under ten times. This likely traces to a read error, being one base from a far larger clone. This sequence joins TRBV5-5 and TRBJ2-2; D is unclear. The length of the CDR3 is 15 residues. Looked up from germline, CDR1 is SGHKS and CDR2 is YYEKEE (reference sequence). The V and J ends lost 4 bases and 3 bases respectively, with 13 bases between them. CDR3 sequence: CASSPGPADTGELFF. CDR3 nucleotide sequence: TGTGCCAGCAGCCCCGGCCCGGCGGACACCGGGGAGCTGTTTTTT.

Ten or more counts support this clonotype. The V gene is TRBV30, the J gene TRBJ1-4; 9 bases are shared with TRBD1. This CDR3 region has 15 residues. Germline loops: CDR1 GTSNPN, CDR2 SVGIG (reference sequence). The V and J ends lost 2 bases and 7 bases, in that order; junction bases with no gene match: 8. CDR3 coding DNA: TGTGCCTGGAGTTATACAGGGGGCCGAGGTGAAAAACTGTTTTTT. It translates to CAWSYTGGRGEKLFF.

The gene calls are TRBV6-2 or TRBV6-3 and TRBJ2-1, with D possibly being TRBD2 (6 bases). Germline values: CDR1 MNHEY, CDR2 SVGEGT. Trimming left V 11 bases short and J 8 bases short, with 22 bases between. CDR3 length: 14 residues. The CDR3 coding sequence is TGTGCCGGCAAGATCTCTAGCGTGAGCGATGAGCAGTTCTTC. This codes for CAGKISSVSDEQFF.

This clonotype has only one observation. This chain uses TRBV11-2 with TRBJ2-7; D not resolved. The V end was cut by 5 bases, the J end by 4 bases, with 12 bases between. CDR3 length: 13 residues. Germline V lookup: CDR1 SGHAT, CDR2 FQNNGV. CDR3 DNA: TGTGCCAGCAGCCCAGCCCCGCTATACGAGCAGTACTTC. This codes for CASSPAPLYEQYF. The whole variable domain, filled in from reference TRBV11-2 and TRBJ2-7, reads EAGVAQSPRYKIIEKRQSVAFWCNPISGHATLYWYQQILGQGPKLLIQFQNNGVVDDSQLPKDRFSAERLKGVDSTLKIQPAKLEDSAVYLCASSPAPLYEQYFGPGTRLTVT.

By proportion, this clonotype is medium-sized. The chain uses TRBV5-1 and TRBJ1-2, with D tentatively TRBD1 (5 bases). The germline gives CDR1 SGHRS, CDR2 YFSETQ. V shed 4 bases and J shed 6 bases, with 13 bases lying between them. The CDR3 covers 13 residues. CDR3 region: CASSQPGTDGYTF. CDR3 bases: TGCGCCAGCAGCCAACCGGGGACCGATGGCTACACCTTC.

The chain employs TRBV19 and TRBJ2-7; TRBD2 aligns across 9 bases. The CDR3 spans 16 residues. V was pared by 2 bases and J by 4 bases, with 9 bases of the junction left unmatched. The germline gives CDR1 LNHDA, CDR2 SQIVND (reference sequence). CDR3 coding DNA: TGTGCCAGTAGTATATGGTTAGCGGGAGATCCGTACGAGCAGTACTTC. It specifies CASSIWLAGDPYEQYF.

This clonotype was seen at least ten times. One junction end disagrees with the germline gene, perhaps due to a read error. The rearrangement joins TRBV4-2 to TRBJ1-3; no firm D call. The germline V gene has CDR1 LGHNA and CDR2 YNFKEQ. CDR3 length equals 17 residues. DNA for the CDR3: TGTGCCAGCAGCCAAGAAATGAGACACGTCTCTGGAAACATCATATATTTT. Its translation: CASSQEMRHVSGNIIYF.

By share of the sample, this clonotype is medium-sized. The rearrangement uses TRBV11-2 and TRBJ2-2, with 7 bases aligning to TRBD1. The germline V gene encodes CDR1 SGHAT and CDR2 FQNNGV. The CDR3 is 15 residues long. Germline trimming cut 4 bases from V and 0 bases from J; bases unmatched to any gene: 2. The CDR3 sequence is CASSSGTANTGELFF. The CDR3, as DNA: TGTGCCAGCAGCTCCGGGACAGCGAACACCGGGGAGCTGTTTTTT.

On this clonotype: This likely comes from a read error, as the CDR3 has no conserved phenylalanine or tryptophan at its end. The chain joins TRBV6-2 or TRBV6-3 to TRBJ2-7, with D perhaps assigned TRBD1 or TRBD2 (6 bases each). CDR3 length: 15 amino acids. V shed 5 bases and J shed 1 base, with 15 bases lying between them. CDR1 and CDR2 from the germline V gene are MNHEY and SVGEGT. CDR3 residues: CASSDWGARSYEQYL. Here the CDR3 DNA reads TGTGCCAGCAGTGATTGGGGGGCTCGGTCCTACGAGCAGTACTTG.

By sample share, this clonotype is medium-sized. This rearrangement joins TRBV5-1 to TRBJ2-3; D ambiguous. V shed 5 bases and J shed 2 bases, with 15 bases lying between them. The length of the CDR3 is 15 residues. From germline, CDR1 is SGHRS and CDR2 YFSETQ. CDR3 DNA: TGCGCCAGCAGTTTTGGGGTCCTAGTCACAGATACGCAGTATTTT. Translated, it gives CASSFGVLVTDTQYF.